Listed below are T cell receptor beta chains from one sample, sequenced in a study of T-cell reconstitution after alpha-beta-depleted transplantation in children. MiXCR, run by TCRdb on the PCR reads, gives a single entry per CDR3 protein. The sample consists of over 450,000 distinct CDR3 sequences, 10% to 13% of them appearing once. The sample in question was PBMCs, obtained before TCRalphabeta/CD19-depleted stem cell transplant. The source of these receptors is a child under 10 years old with inherited bone marrow failure, due to receive a stem cell transplant. CDR3s include the opening cysteine and the closing phenylalanine or tryptophan. The order of the fields is V gene, J gene, CDR3 protein.

TRBV6-1	TRBJ2-7	CASSELREVSYEQYF
TRBV6-2/TRBV6-3	TRBJ1-1	CASSYSIDRMNTEAFF
TRBV6-1	TRBJ2-7	CASGVSGSSYEQYF
TRBV18	TRBJ2-7	CASSPATGVAYEQYF
TRBV6-2/TRBV6-3	TRBJ2-7	CASTDFAYEQYF
TRBV5-1	TRBJ2-4	CASSPRVQGSSKNIQYF
TRBV15	TRBJ2-7	CATSRDSGTREQYF
TRBV12-3/TRBV12-4	TRBJ1-5	CASTLGWARENQPQHF
TRBV29-1	TRBJ1-1	CSVVDRGAFF
TRBV2	TRBJ2-5	CASSEAGGTQYF
TRBV20-1	TRBJ2-3	CSAPGLNTDTQYF
TRBV13	TRBJ2-7	CAISSGPVYEQYF
TRBV12-3/TRBV12-4	TRBJ2-5	CASSDLRETQYF
TRBV20-1	TRBJ2-2	CSASGSYTGELFF
TRBV15	TRBJ2-2	CATSRDLGVADTGELFF
TRBV5-1	TRBJ2-7	CASSQPGQEYEQYF
TRBV23-1	TRBJ2-1	CASSSTRAAGAYNEQFF
TRBV27	TRBJ1-1	CASSLPPGSGDTEAFF
TRBV6-1	TRBJ1-2	CASSPRDNYGYTF
TRBV7-2	TRBJ1-1	CASSYDGRGEAFF
TRBV28	TRBJ2-3	CASKLAFTDTQYF
TRBV30	TRBJ2-3	CAWSVRWGDRDTQYF
TRBV7-2	TRBJ2-6	CASSLWGGNSGANVLTF
TRBV12-3/TRBV12-4	TRBJ2-3	CASSPGPAGTDTQYF
TRBV29-1	TRBJ2-7	CSVPGQNYEQYF
TRBV12-3/TRBV12-4	TRBJ2-5	CASSFGGLGKETQYF
TRBV11-2	TRBJ2-5	CASSHNVGGSETQYF
TRBV6-6	TRBJ2-7	CASSYRFVEQYF
TRBV29-1	TRBJ2-7	CSVEDTGQGANEQYF
TRBV7-9	TRBJ1-1	CASSPGAGGETEAFF
TRBV30	TRBJ2-2	CAWSQRNTGELFF
TRBV5-1	TRBJ2-5	CASSFSASGSGEETQYF
TRBV6-5	TRBJ2-1	CASSHVQGLKGYNEQFF
TRBV12-3/TRBV12-4	TRBJ2-3	CASSFVAGTTDTQYF
TRBV27	TRBJ1-6	CASSLFGRGDSPLHF
TRBV7-9	TRBJ2-1	CASSPRDRGWNEQFF
TRBV20-1	TRBJ1-2	CSARAARVPIGYTF
TRBV7-8	TRBJ2-1	CASSPYLAGAGYNEQFF
TRBV4-3	TRBJ2-1	CASSQEQLGPRFF
TRBV6-1	TRBJ2-2	CANAPQGLNTGELFF
TRBV30	TRBJ2-1	CAWDSGIRNEQFF
TRBV6-2/TRBV6-3	TRBJ2-4	CASSPTLWAKNIQYF
TRBV3-1	TRBJ2-1	CASSQGTFNEQFF
TRBV20-1	TRBJ2-7	CIASPGTGGAEQYF
TRBV25-1	TRBJ2-6	CASTSVGAGANVLTF
TRBV20-1	TRBJ2-1	CSARSGRGSYNEQFF
TRBV12-3/TRBV12-4	TRBJ2-1	CASSLGTSGRGHGGEQFF
TRBV2	TRBJ2-4	CASSGGLAGGPKNIQYF
TRBV5-1	TRBJ2-5	CASSWGTAKETQYF
TRBV7-9	TRBJ2-6	CASSSSRFLGANVLTF
TRBV10-3	TRBJ1-2	CAIGPGLYYGYTF
TRBV5-1	TRBJ2-3	CASSREPGADTQYF
TRBV27	TRBJ1-2	CASKLVTNGLPYGYTF
TRBV3-1	TRBJ2-7	CASSQGKPSYEQYF
TRBV7-2	TRBJ2-3	CASSSSRGASTDTQYF
TRBV30	TRBJ2-1	CAWSVGHLSGSRPRGNEQFF
TRBV5-1	TRBJ1-1	CASSLAPGVRTEAFF
TRBV5-1	TRBJ2-7	CASSQNPDGYEQYF
TRBV5-1	TRBJ2-7	CASRQGPEGPGEQYF
TRBV27	TRBJ2-1	CASSLDFRPDLAKYNEQFF